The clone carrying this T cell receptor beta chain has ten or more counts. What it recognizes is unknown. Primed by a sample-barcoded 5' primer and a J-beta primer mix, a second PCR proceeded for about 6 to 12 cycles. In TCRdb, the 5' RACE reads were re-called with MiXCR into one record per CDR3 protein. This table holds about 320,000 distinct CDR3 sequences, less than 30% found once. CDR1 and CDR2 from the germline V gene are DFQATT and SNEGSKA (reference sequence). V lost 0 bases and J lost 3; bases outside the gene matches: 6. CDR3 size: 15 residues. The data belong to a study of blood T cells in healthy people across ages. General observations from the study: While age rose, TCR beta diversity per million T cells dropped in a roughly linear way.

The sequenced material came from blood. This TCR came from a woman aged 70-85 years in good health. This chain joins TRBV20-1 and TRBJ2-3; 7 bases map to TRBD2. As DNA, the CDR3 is TGCAGTGCTAGAGAACCCGGGACTATAACAGATACGCAGTATTTT. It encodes CSAREPGTITDTQYF.